Listed below are T cell receptor beta chains from one sample, sequenced in a study of blood T cell repertoires in COVID-19. The data were produced by immunoSEQ multiplex PCR, yet TCRdb's version contains in-frame clones alone and is incomplete. Here the sample spans 150,000 or so clones, over 80% being singletons. What was sequenced was peripheral blood. The receptor set was obtained from a man aged 65 to 79 who had recovered from COVID-19. Both conserved end residues are part of each CDR3. D genes are given only for firm matches. A row's size may be missing; if present it is once, few, many or a size class.

TGTGCCAGCAGACGGAGGAGGGCCGGGGCCAACGTCCTGACTTTC | CASRRRRAGANVLTF | NA | NA | TRBJ2-6 | TRBV28
TGCGCCAGCAGCAGGGACAGGGGAGACGGGGAGCTGTTTTTT | CASSRDRGDGELFF | once | TRBD1 | TRBJ2-2 | TRBV5-1
TGTGCCAGCAGCCCCAGTTCAGGGTTCGACGAGCAGTACTTC | CASSPSSGFDEQYF | NA | NA | TRBJ2-7 | TRBV7-2
TGCAGTGCCTTGACAAGTGATGAAGCTTTCTTT | CSALTSDEAFF | NA | NA | TRBJ1-1 | TRBV20-1
TGTGCCAGCAGCTTGGACAGGGAATCCTTAAATGAAAAACTGTTTTTT | CASSLDRESLNEKLFF | NA | NA | TRBJ1-4 | TRBV5-4
TGTGCCAGCAGTGACTCGTCTAGCGGGACCATTTACGAGCAGTACTTC | CASSDSSSGTIYEQYF | NA | TRBD2 | TRBJ2-7 | TRBV6-4
TGTGCCGGCAGTTTACAGGCATATGGTCTTAACAATGAGCAGTTCTTC | CAGSLQAYGLNNEQFF | NA | NA | TRBJ2-1 | TRBV27
TGTGCCAGCAGTTACGGTAGCCGCGATACGCAGTATTTT | CASSYGSRDTQYF | NA | NA | TRBJ2-3 | TRBV6-5
TGTGCCAGCAGGCCCACTAGTAGAACCTACGAGCAGTACTTC | CASRPTSRTYEQYF | NA | NA | TRBJ2-7 | TRBV6-5
TGTGCCAGTAGGGGGACTAGCGGTAGGAATGAGCAGTTCTTC | CASRGTSGRNEQFF | NA | TRBD2 | TRBJ2-1 | TRBV19
TGTGCCAGCAGTGCCCGCAGGGGGTCCTACGAGCAGTACTTC | CASSARRGSYEQYF | NA | TRBD1 | TRBJ2-7 | TRBV2
TGTGCCAGCTCTGTTGTTCAGGGGGACAATGAGCAGTTCTTC | CASSVVQGDNEQFF | once | TRBD1 | TRBJ2-1 | TRBV18
TGCAGCGATGCCGGAGCCGGCTACAATGAGCAGTTCTTC | CSDAGAGYNEQFF | NA | NA | TRBJ2-1 | TRBV29-1
TGTGCCACCTCGGAGATGAGCAATCAGCCCCAGCATTTT | CATSEMSNQPQHF | NA | NA | TRBJ1-5 | TRBV18
TGTGCCAGCAGTAGGGGGAGGGTCCACGAGCAGTACTTC | CASSRGRVHEQYF | NA | NA | TRBJ2-7 | TRBV27